The present TCR beta chain was sequenced within a study of shared clonotypes between healthy human individuals. As concerns this clone: Different DNA sequences within this sample yield the same CDR3.

This CDR3 has 13 amino acids. Per germline, CDR1 SNHLY and CDR2 FYNNEI. Trimming took off 4 bases at V and 1 base at J, with 5 bases between the two ends. The authors distributed each subset's genomic DNA evenly over several immunoSEQ plates. In the study's own analysis: ImmunoSEQ gave junction-only sequences without quality scores, so filtering differed. The data were produced by immunoSEQ multiplex PCR, yet TCRdb's version contains in-frame clones alone and is incomplete. Clone size and the V and J calls come from that table; the DNA yielded D and trimming. The data show more than 400,000 clones, 65% to 85% seen once.

Sequencing input: PBMCs. This receptor was taken from a woman between 35 and 50 years old in good health. Some clones in this sample may be carry-over from other donors' samples. The V call is TRBV2, the J call TRBJ2-1; no clear D gene. Here the CDR3 DNA reads TGTGCCAGCAGTGTTGGGTCCTACAATGAGCAGTTCTTC. Protein product: CASSVGSYNEQFF.